This T cell receptor beta chain was sequenced during a study of post-analysis software for immune sequencing data. Study at large: Patients with relapsing-remitting, secondary progressive and progressive-relapsing multiple sclerosis courses were all represented.

Turning to this clonotype: Its antigen is undetermined.

Unique molecular identifiers featured in each of the TCR beta cDNA libraries. The yield from roughly 1 to 10 million T cells was roughly 500,000 cDNA molecules in total. MiXCR, run by TCRdb on the PCR reads, gives a single entry per CDR3 protein. The table lists under 650,000 distinct CDR3 sequences, 44% of them singletons. CDR1 is SGHRS, CDR2 YFSETQ, per germline. Trimming left V 5 bases short and J 8 bases short, with 20 bases between. The CDR3 is 15 amino acids. Overall study findings and caveats: Controls had significantly higher normalized Chao1 diversity than multiple sclerosis patients. Patients showed TRBV5-6, TRBV5-1 and TRBV20-1 among five TRBV segments more frequent than in controls. Co-batched samples clustered tightly together by F measure.

The TCR comes from a girl aged 5 to 17 with multiple sclerosis. The source material was blood. This chain links TRBV5-1 with TRBJ2-1; possibly TRBD1 for D (6 bases). The CDR3 DNA reads as TGCGCCAGCAGTTCTAAGGCACAGGGCCCCGATGAGCAGTTCTTC. Amino acids: CASSSKAQGPDEQFF.